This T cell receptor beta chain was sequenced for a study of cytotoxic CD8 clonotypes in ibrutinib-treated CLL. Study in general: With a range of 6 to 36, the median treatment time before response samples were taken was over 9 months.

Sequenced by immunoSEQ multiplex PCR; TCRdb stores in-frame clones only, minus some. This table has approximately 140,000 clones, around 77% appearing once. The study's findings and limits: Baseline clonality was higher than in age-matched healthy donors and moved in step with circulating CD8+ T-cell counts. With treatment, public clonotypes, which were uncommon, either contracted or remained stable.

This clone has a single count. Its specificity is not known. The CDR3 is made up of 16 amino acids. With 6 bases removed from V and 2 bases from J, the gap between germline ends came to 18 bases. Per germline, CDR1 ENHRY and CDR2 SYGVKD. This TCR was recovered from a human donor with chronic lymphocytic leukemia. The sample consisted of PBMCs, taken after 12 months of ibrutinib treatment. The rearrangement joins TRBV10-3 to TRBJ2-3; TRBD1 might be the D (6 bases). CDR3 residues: CAIRPSTGWATDTQYF. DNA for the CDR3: TGTGCCATCAGACCCTCCACAGGGTGGGCCACAGATACGCAGTATTTT.